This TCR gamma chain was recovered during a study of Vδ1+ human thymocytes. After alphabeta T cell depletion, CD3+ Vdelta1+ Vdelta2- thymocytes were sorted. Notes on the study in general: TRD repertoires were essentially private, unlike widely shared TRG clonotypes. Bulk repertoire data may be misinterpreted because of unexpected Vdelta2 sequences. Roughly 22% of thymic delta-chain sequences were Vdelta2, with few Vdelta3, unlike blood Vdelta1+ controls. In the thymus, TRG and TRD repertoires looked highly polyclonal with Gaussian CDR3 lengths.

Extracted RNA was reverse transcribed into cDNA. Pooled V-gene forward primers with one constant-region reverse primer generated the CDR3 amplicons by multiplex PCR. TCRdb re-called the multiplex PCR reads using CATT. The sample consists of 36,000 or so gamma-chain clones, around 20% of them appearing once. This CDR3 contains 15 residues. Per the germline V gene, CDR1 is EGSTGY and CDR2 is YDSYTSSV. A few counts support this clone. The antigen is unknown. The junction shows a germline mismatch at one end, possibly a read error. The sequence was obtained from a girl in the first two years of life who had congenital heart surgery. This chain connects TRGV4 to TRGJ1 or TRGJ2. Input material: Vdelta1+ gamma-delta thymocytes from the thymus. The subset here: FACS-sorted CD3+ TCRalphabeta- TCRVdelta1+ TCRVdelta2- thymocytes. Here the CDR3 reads CATWLSNGNYYRKLF. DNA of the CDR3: TGTGCCACCTGGCTTAGTAACGGAAATTATTATAGGAAACTCTTT.